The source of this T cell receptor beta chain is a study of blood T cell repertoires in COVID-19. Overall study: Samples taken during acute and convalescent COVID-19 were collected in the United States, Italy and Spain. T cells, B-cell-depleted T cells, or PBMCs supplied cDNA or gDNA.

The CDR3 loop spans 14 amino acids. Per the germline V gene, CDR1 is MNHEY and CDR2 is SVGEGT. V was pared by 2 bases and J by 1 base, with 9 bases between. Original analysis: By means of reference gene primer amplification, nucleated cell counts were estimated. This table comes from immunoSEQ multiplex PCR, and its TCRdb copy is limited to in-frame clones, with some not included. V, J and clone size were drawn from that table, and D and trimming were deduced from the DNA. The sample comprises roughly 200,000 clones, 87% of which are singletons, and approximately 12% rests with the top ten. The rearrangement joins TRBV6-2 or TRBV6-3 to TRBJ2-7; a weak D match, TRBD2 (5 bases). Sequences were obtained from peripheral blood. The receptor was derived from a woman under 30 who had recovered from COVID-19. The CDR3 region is CASSYPRGSYEQYF. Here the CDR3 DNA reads TGTGCCAGCAGTTACCCCAGAGGGTCCTACGAGCAGTACTTC.